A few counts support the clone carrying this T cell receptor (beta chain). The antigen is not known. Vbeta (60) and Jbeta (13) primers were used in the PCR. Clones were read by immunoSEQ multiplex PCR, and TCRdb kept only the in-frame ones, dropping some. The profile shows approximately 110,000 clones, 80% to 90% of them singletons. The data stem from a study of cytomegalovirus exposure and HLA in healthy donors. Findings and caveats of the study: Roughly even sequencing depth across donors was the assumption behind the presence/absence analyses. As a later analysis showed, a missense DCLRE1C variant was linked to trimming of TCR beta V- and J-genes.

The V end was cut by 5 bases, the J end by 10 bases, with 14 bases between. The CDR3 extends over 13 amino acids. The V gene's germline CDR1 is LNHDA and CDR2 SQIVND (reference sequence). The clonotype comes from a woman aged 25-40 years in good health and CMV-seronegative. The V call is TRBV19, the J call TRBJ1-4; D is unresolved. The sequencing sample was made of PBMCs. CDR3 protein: CASSLRIEGKLFF. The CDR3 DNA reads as TGTGCCAGTAGTTTACGGATCGAGGGAAAACTGTTTTTT.